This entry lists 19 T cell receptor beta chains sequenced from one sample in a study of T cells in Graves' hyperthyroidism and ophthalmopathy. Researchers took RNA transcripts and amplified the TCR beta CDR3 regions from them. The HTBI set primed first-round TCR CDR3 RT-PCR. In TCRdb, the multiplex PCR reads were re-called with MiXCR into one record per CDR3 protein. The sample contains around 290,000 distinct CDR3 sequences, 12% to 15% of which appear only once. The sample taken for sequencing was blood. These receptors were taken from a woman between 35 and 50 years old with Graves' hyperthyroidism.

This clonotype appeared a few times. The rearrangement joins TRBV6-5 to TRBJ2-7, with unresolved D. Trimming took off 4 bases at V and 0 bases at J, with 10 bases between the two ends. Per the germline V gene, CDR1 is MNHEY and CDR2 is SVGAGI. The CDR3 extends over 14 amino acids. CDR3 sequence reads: CASSSELSSYEQYF. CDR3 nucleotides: TGTGCCAGCAGTTCCGAGTTGAGCTCCTACGAGCAGTACTTC.

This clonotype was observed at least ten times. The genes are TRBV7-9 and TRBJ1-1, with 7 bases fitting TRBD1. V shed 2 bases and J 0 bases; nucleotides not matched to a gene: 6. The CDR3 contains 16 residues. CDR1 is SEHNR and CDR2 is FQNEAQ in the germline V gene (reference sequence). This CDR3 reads CASSLSGQSMNTEAFF. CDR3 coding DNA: TGTGCCAGCAGCTTATCGGGACAGAGCATGAACACTGAAGCTTTCTTT.

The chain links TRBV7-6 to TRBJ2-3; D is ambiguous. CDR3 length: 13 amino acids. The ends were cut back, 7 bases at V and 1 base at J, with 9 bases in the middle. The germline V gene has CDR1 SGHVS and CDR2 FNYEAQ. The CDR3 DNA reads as TGTGCCAGCACCCTAGGTGGCACAGATACGCAGTATTTT. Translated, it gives CASTLGGTDTQYF. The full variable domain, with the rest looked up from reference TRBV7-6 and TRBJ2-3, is GAGVSQSPRYKVTKRGQDVALRCDPISGHVSLYWYRQALGQGPEFLTYFNYEAQQDKSGLPNDRFSAERPEGSISTLTIQRTEQRDSAMYRCASTLGGTDTQYFGPGTRLTVL.

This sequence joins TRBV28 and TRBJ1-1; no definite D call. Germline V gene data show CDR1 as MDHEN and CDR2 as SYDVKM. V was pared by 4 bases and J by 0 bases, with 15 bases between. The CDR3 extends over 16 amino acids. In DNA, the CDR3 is TGTGCCAGCAGTTCCCCCGGGGAGGGAATGAACACTGAAGCTTTCTTT. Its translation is CASSSPGEGMNTEAFF.

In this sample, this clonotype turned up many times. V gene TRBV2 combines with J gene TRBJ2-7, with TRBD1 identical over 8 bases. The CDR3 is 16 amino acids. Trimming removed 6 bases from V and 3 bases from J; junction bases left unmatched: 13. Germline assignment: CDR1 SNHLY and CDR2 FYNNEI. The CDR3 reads CASRTPRETGVYEQYF. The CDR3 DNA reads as TGTGCCAGCAGGACTCCCCGAGAGACAGGGGTCTACGAGCAGTACTTC.

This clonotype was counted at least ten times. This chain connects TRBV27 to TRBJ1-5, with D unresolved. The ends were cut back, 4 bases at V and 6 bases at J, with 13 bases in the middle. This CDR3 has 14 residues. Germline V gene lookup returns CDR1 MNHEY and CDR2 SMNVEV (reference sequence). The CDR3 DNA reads TGTGCCAGCAGTTCTGGCTCGGGTCGTCAGCCCCAGCATTTT. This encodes CASSSGSGRQPQHF.

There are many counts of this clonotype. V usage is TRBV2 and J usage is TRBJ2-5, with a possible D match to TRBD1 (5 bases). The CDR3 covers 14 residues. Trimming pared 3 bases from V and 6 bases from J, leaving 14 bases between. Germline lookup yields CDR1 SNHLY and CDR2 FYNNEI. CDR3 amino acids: CASSDTWGEKTQYF. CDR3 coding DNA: TGTGCCAGCAGTGATACGTGGGGCGAGAAGACCCAGTACTTC.

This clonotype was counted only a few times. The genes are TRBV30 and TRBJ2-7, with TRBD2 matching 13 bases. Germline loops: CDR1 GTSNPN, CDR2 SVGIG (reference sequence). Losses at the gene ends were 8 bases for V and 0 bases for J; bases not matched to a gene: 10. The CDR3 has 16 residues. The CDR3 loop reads CAGKGLAGRPSYEQYF. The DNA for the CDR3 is TGTGCCGGCAAGGGACTAGCGGGGCGACCCTCCTACGAGCAGTACTTC.

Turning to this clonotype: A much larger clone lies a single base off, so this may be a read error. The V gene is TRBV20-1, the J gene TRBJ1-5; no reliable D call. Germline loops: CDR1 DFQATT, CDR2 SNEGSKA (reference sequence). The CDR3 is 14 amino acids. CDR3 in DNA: TGCAGTGCTAGAGATTATCGGGCAACTCAGTCCCAGCATTTT. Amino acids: CSARDYRATQSQHF.

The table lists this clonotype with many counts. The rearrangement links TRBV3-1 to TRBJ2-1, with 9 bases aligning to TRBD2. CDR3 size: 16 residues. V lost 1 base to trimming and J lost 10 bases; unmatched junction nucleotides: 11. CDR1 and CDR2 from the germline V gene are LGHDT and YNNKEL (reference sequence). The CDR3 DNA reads TGTGCCAGCAGCCAAGCGGGCGCGGGAGGGCCAGGGGAGCAGTTCTTC. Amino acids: CASSQAGAGGPGEQFF.

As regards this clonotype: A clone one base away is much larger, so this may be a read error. The CDR3 DNA reads TGTGCCAACAGCCCCTCCCTGGGAACGGTCTATGGCTACACCTTC. Protein sequence: CANSPSLGTVYGYTF. The chain carries TRBV13 and TRBJ1-2; D gene ambiguous. CDR1 is PRHDT, CDR2 FYEKMQ, per germline (reference sequence). This CDR3 contains 15 residues.

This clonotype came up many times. The CDR3 sequence is CASSLWGRDNEQFF. The DNA of the CDR3 is TGTGCCAGCAGCTTATGGGGACGGGACAATGAGCAGTTCTTC. The V gene is TRBV7-9, the J gene TRBJ2-1; D possibly matches TRBD1 or TRBD2 (5 bases each). CDR1 and CDR2 from the germline V gene are SEHNR and FQNEAQ (reference sequence). The CDR3 loop spans 14 amino acids. V lost 2 bases to trimming and J lost 5 bases, with 10 bases between them. The variable domain in full, with the rest retrieved from reference TRBV7-9 and TRBJ2-1, is DTGVSQNPRHKITKRGQNVTFRCDPISEHNRLYWYRQTLGQGPEFLTYFQNEAQLEKSRLLSDRFSAERPKGSFSTLEIQRTEQGDSAMYLCASSLWGRDNEQFFGPGTRLTVL.

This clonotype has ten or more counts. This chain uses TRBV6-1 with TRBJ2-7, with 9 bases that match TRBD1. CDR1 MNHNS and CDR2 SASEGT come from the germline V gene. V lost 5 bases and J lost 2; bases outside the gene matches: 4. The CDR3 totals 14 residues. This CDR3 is CASSRDREAYEQYF. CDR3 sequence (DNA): TGTGCCAGCAGTCGGGACAGGGAGGCCTACGAGCAGTACTTC.

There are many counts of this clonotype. The CDR3, as DNA: TGTGCCAGCAGTGTGGGGGCAGAGAGTGAAAAACTGTTTTTT. It is translated as CASSVGAESEKLFF. J is TRBJ1-4 and V is TRBV2; D is perhaps TRBD1 (6 bases). This CDR3 is built from 14 residues. Germline V lookup: CDR1 SNHLY, CDR2 FYNNEI. V was trimmed by 4 bases and J by 7 bases, leaving 13 bases between them.

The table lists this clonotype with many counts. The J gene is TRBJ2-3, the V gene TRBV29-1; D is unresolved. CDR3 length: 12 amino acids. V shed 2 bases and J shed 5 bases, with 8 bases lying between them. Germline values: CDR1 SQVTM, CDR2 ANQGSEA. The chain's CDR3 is CSVEILRDTQYF. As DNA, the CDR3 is TGCAGCGTTGAAATCTTACGAGATACGCAGTATTTT.

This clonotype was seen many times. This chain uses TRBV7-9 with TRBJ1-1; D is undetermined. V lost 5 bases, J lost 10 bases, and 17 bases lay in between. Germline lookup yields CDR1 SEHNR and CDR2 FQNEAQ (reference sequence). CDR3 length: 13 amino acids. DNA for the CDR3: TGTGCCAGCAGCCCAAAAGACCGTCCGGGAGCTTTCTTT. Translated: CASSPKDRPGAFF.

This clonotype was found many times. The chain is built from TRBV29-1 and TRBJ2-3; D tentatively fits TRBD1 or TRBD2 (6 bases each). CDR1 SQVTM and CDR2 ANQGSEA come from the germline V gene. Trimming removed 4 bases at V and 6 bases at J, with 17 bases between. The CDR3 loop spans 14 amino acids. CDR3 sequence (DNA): TGCAGCGTTGTTGGGGACTTCCAGGGGGATACGCAGTATTTT. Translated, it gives CSVVGDFQGDTQYF.

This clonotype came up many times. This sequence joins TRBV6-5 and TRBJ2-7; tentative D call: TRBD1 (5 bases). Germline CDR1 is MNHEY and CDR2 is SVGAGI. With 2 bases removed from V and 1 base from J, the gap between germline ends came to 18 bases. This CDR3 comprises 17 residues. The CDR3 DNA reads TGTGCCAGCAGTTACCAGGGTTTGGGTGGCGGTTCCTACGAGCAGTACTTC. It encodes CASSYQGLGGGSYEQYF.

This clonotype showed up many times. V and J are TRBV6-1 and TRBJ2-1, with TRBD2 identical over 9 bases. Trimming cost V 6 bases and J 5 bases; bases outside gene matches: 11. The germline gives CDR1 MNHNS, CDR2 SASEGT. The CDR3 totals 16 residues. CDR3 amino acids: CASSHGVAGDNNEQFF. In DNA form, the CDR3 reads TGTGCCAGCAGCCACGGGGTAGCGGGAGACAACAATGAGCAGTTCTTC.